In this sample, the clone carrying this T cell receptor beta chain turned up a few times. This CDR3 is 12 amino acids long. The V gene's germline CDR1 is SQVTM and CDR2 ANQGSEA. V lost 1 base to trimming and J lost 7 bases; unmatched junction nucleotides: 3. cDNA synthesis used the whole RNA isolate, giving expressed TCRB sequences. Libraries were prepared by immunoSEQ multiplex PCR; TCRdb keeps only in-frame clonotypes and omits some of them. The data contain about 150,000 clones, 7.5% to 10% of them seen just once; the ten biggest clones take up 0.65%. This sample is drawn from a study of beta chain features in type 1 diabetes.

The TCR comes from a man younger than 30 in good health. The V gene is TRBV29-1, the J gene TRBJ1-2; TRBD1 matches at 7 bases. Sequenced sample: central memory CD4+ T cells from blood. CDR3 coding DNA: TGCAGCGTTGAAGGACAGGGAGGTGGCTACACCTTC. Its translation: CSVEGQGGGYTF.